One T cell receptor beta chain is described in this entry. Antigen: not known. This sample is part of a study of T cells in localized non-small cell lung cancer. Clones were sequenced by immunoSEQ multiplex PCR, and TCRdb holds only the in-frame ones, with some missing. In the table there are around 80,000 clones, 80% of which are singletons. The CDR3 is 14 amino acids. With 5 bases clipped from V and 9 bases from J, the junction kept 6 bases outside the gene matches. Per the germline V gene, CDR1 is MNHEY and CDR2 is SVGAGI. Findings and caveats of the study: Across samples, adjacent lung featured a median roughly 60 of the top 100 tumor clones.

The sample was PBMCs, taken before any cancer treatment. The sequence was collected from a man between 40 and 69 years old with stage II squamous cell lung carcinoma. The chain links TRBV6-5 to TRBJ2-1; the match to TRBD2 covers 11 bases. CDR3 sequence reads: CASSPRTSGFEQFF. CDR3 DNA: TGTGCCAGCAGTCCACGGACTAGCGGGTTTGAGCAGTTCTTC.